This is a list of T cell receptor beta chains from one sample in a study of CD8 T cells in Susac syndrome. From the immunoSEQ multiplex PCR reads, TCRdb called clonotypes with MiXCR, one entry per CDR3 protein. This sample has fewer than 250,000 distinct CDR3 sequences, with more than 85% found just once. The sample taken for sequencing was CD8+ T cells from PBMCs. The receptors were sampled from a human donor with multiple sclerosis. The CDR3 runs from the conserved cysteine through the conserved F or W. The order of the fields is D gene, clone size, V gene, J gene, CDR3 protein, CDR3 DNA. A D gene is named only where the DNA matches it firmly. Clone sizes are given selectively: once, few, many, or a class where the clone is expanded.

TRBD2	.	TRBV30	TRBJ2-3	CAWALAGDHTDTQYF	TGTGCCTGGGCCCTAGCGGGAGATCACACAGATACGCAGTATTTT
.	.	TRBV29-1	TRBJ1-2	CSVEDLAQGRADNYGYTF	TGCAGCGTTGAAGATCTTGCACAGGGAAGGGCGGATAACTATGGCTACACCTTC
TRBD1	.	TRBV6-6	TRBJ1-3	CASGPRGLWDTIYF	TGTGCCAGCGGTCCTAGGGGGCTTTGGGACACCATATATTTT
TRBD1	.	TRBV6-5	TRBJ2-3	CASSSNRDRLTDTQYF	TGTGCCAGCAGTTCAAACCGGGACAGGTTAACAGATACGCAGTATTTT
.	.	TRBV7-9	TRBJ2-1	CASSLGGQRGEQFF	TGTGCCAGCAGCTTAGGAGGTCAACGGGGTGAGCAGTTCTTC
TRBD2	few	TRBV13	TRBJ2-7	CASSGTQPGLRSYEQYF	TGTGCCAGCAGCGGAACCCAACCGGGACTACGGTCCTACGAGCAGTACTTC
.	.	TRBV2	TRBJ2-2	CASTGLNTGELFF	TGTGCCAGCACGGGACTGAACACCGGGGAGCTGTTTTTT
TRBD2	.	TRBV7-3	TRBJ2-1	CASSPGLASYNEQFF	TGTGCCAGCAGCCCGGGACTAGCGAGCTACAATGAGCAGTTCTTC
.	.	TRBV19	TRBJ2-1	CASRSRAHNEQFF	TGTGCCAGTAGGTCGCGGGCCCACAATGAGCAGTTCTTC
.	few	TRBV4-3	TRBJ2-7	CASSQVRGSYEQYF	TGCGCCAGCAGCCAAGTCCGAGGGAGCTACGAGCAGTACTTC
.	once	TRBV27	TRBJ2-1	CASSLSLGQFLYNEQFF	TGTGCCAGCAGTTTATCCCTCGGGCAGTTCCTTTACAATGAGCAGTTCTTC
TRBD2	.	TRBV20-1	TRBJ2-5	CSAPRGWTSGKWVGETQYF	TGCAGTGCTCCCAGGGGATGGACTAGCGGGAAGTGGGTTGGGGAGACCCAGTACTTC
.	.	TRBV27	TRBJ2-3	CASSELGDTQYF	TGTGCCAGCAGTGAATTGGGGGATACGCAGTATTTT
.	.	TRBV20-1	TRBJ2-3	CSAAVWRAQTPADTQYF	TGCAGTGCCGCGGTTTGGCGGGCCCAAACCCCAGCAGATACGCAGTATTTT
.	.	TRBV19	TRBJ1-1	CASPSNTEAFF	TGTGCCAGTCCTTCGAACACTGAAGCTTTCTTT
.	.	TRBV5-6	TRBJ2-7	CASSSLDIPYEQYF	TGTGCCAGCAGCTCCTTGGACATCCCCTACGAGCAGTACTTC
.	.	TRBV11-2	TRBJ1-1	CASSPFYGRDTEAFF	TGTGCCAGCAGCCCATTTTACGGTCGGGACACTGAAGCTTTCTTT
TRBD1	.	TRBV19	TRBJ1-1	CASSTPGQGLFEAFF	TGTGCCAGTAGTACCCCTGGACAGGGGCTTTTTGAAGCTTTCTTT
.	.	TRBV4-3	TRBJ1-3	CASSQALSASGNTIYF	TGCGCCAGCAGCCAAGCCCTCTCAGCCTCTGGAAACACCATATATTTT
.	.	TRBV4-2	TRBJ2-7	CASSQGWASEHLEQYF	TGTGCCAGCAGCCAAGGTTGGGCTAGCGAGCACCTCGAGCAGTACTTC
.	once	TRBV15	TRBJ2-7	CATSLETSGPYEQYF	TGTGCCACCAGCTTAGAGACCAGCGGACCCTACGAGCAGTACTTC
.	once	TRBV11-2	TRBJ2-3	CASSKGSSTDTQYF	TGTGCCAGCAGCAAAGGCTCTAGCACAGATACGCAGTATTTT
TRBD2	.	TRBV6-2/TRBV6-3	TRBJ2-7	CASSDNRLADYEQYF	TGTGCCAGCAGTGATAACAGACTAGCGGACTACGAGCAGTACTTC
.	.	TRBV29-1	TRBJ1-2	CSVPGGSKANYGYTF	TGCAGCGTCCCCGGGGGCTCCAAAGCTAACTATGGCTACACCTTC
.	.	TRBV19	TRBJ2-4	CASSFQGIQYF	TGTGCCAGTAGTTTCCAGGGGATTCAGTACTTC
.	.	TRBV18	TRBJ2-5	CASSPPLEETQYF	TGTGCCAGCTCACCACCGTTGGAAGAGACCCAGTACTTC
TRBD1	few	TRBV5-4	TRBJ2-7	CASSLASGGSYEQYF	TGTGCCAGCAGCTTGGCGTCAGGGGGTTCCTACGAGCAGTACTTC
.	.	TRBV7-9	TRBJ2-7	CASSQTGNSYEQYF	TGTGCCAGCAGTCAAACAGGGAACTCCTACGAGCAGTACTTC
.	.	TRBV20-1	TRBJ2-7	CSATRLPAYEQYF	TGCAGTGCTACCAGACTACCCGCCTACGAGCAGTACTTC
.	once	TRBV7-2	TRBJ1-2	CASSLALGGGYGYTF	TGTGCCAGCAGCTTAGCCCTAGGAGGGGGCTATGGCTACACCTTC
.	.	TRBV27	TRBJ2-1	CASSSAPGLANNEQFF	TGTGCCAGCAGTTCCGCCCCGGGACTGGCAAACAATGAGCAGTTCTTC
.	.	TRBV19	TRBJ2-1	CASSSYGSYNEQFF	TGTGCCAGCAGCTCCTACGGCTCCTACAATGAGCAGTTCTTC
.	once	TRBV4-1	TRBJ2-2	CASSQAGLDFPGELFF	TGCGCCAGCAGCCAAGCAGGGCTAGACTTCCCCGGGGAGCTGTTTTTT
.	once	TRBV30	TRBJ1-1	CAWVGVGTEAFF	TGTGCCTGGGTTGGGGTTGGGACTGAAGCTTTCTTT
TRBD1	.	TRBV18	TRBJ2-7	CASSPPGQGGREQYF	TGTGCCAGCTCACCCCCGGGACAGGGGGGCAGGGAGCAGTACTTC
.	.	TRBV6-2/TRBV6-3	TRBJ2-7	CASSTWDTPYEQYF	TGTGCCAGCAGCACTTGGGACACCCCCTACGAGCAGTACTTC
.	.	TRBV10-3	TRBJ2-7	CAISELDKNYEQYF	TGTGCCATCAGTGAGCTGGACAAAAACTACGAGCAGTACTTC
.	once	TRBV5-1	TRBJ1-1	CASSPHVGNTEAFF	TGCGCCAGCAGCCCCCACGTGGGGAACACTGAAGCTTTCTTT
.	.	TRBV5-4	TRBJ1-1	CASSTGLATLNTEAFF	TGTGCCAGCAGCACTGGACTGGCGACCCTTAACACTGAAGCTTTCTTT
.	.	TRBV4-3	TRBJ2-1	CASSQVEGRISEQFF	TGCGCCAGCAGCCAAGTGGAGGGACGTATTTCTGAGCAGTTCTTC
.	.	TRBV5-1	TRBJ1-1	CASSFEVTMNTEAFF	TGCGCCAGCAGCTTTGAGGTTACCATGAACACTGAAGCTTTCTTT
.	.	TRBV6-5	TRBJ2-3	CASTHPGSTDTQYF	TGTGCCAGCACCCACCCCGGGAGCACAGATACGCAGTATTTT
.	.	TRBV20-1	TRBJ1-5	CSARNRDSNQPQHF	TGCAGTGCTAGGAACAGGGATAGCAATCAGCCCCAGCATTTT
.	.	TRBV20-1	TRBJ2-1	CSALGEINEQFF	TGCAGTGCCCTCGGCGAAATCAATGAGCAGTTCTTC